The 23 T cell receptor beta chains below were found in one sample sequenced in a study of cytomegalovirus exposure and HLA in healthy donors. The PCR had 60 Vbeta and 13 Jbeta primers. Using immunoSEQ multiplex PCR, the repertoire was profiled, and TCRdb retains in-frame clones only, with some absent. The table includes some 130,000 clones, approximately 80% detected once. Sequencing used PBMCs. These receptors were obtained from a man younger than 35 in good health and CMV-seronegative.

In its sample, this clone was seen once. As DNA, the CDR3 is TGTGCCAGCAGTTCCGAGACTGGAAACACCATATATTTT. Protein product: CASSSETGNTIYF. The chain combines TRBV28 with TRBJ1-3, with D hard to call. V was pared by 4 bases and J by 2 bases, with 6 bases between. This CDR3 has 13 residues. Germline V gene data show CDR1 as MDHEN and CDR2 as SYDVKM.

This chain joins TRBV19 and TRBJ1-5; D is undetermined. The ends were cut back, 8 bases at V and 1 base at J, with 15 bases in the middle. The length of the CDR3 is 15 residues. Germline values: CDR1 LNHDA, CDR2 SQIVND (reference sequence). The CDR3 is CASSTTGISNQPQHF. The CDR3 region has the DNA TGTGCCAGTTCAACCACGGGGATAAGCAATCAGCCCCAGCATTTT. Full variable domain (missing parts from reference TRBV19 and TRBJ1-5): DGGITQSPKYLFRKEGQNVTLSCEQNLNHDAMYWYRQDPGQGLRLIYYSQIVNDFQKGDIAEGYSVSREKKESFPLTVTSAQKNPTAFYLCASSTTGISNQPQHFGDGTRLSIL.

V and J are TRBV30 and TRBJ2-2; a possible D gene is TRBD1 (5 bases). The germline V gene has CDR1 GTSNPN and CDR2 SVGIG (reference sequence). With 0 bases removed from V and 4 bases from J, the gap between germline ends came to 9 bases. The CDR3 covers 14 residues. The DNA for the CDR3 is TGTGCCTGGAGTGTAGGGGCCTCCACCGGGGAGCTGTTTTTT. Its protein is CAWSVGASTGELFF.

This chain links TRBV7-9 with TRBJ1-1; D not certain. The V gene's germline CDR1 is SEHNR and CDR2 FQNEAQ (reference sequence). Trimming cost V 3 bases and J 1 base, with 6 bases left between them. The CDR3 covers 13 residues. The CDR3 DNA sequence: TGTGCCAGCAGCTTCCAGGAGAACACTGAAGCTTTCTTT. Translating it yields CASSFQENTEAFF.

The chain has TRBV11-2 and TRBJ1-3; tentative D call: TRBD1 (6 bases). This CDR3 is 15 amino acids long. V was trimmed by 8 bases and J by 6 bases, leaving 20 bases between them. The germline V gene encodes CDR1 SGHAT and CDR2 FQNNGV. As DNA, the CDR3 is TGTGCCAGCTCAAAGATAGGCAGGGGCGTAAACACCATATATTTT. Translated, it gives CASSKIGRGVNTIYF.

J is TRBJ2-7 and V is TRBV5-8; 9 positions match TRBD1. Per germline, CDR1 SGHTS and CDR2 YDEGEE. J gave up 8 bases and V 2 bases, and 5 bases lay outside the gene matches. CDR3 size: 13 residues. CDR3 sequence (DNA): TGTGCCAGCAGCTTTACCGGACAGGGGCAGCAGTACGTC. Protein product: CASSFTGQGQQYV.

The rearrangement uses TRBV19 and TRBJ2-1, with 10 bases identical to TRBD1. The CDR3 has 17 amino acids. Germline V gene lookup returns CDR1 LNHDA and CDR2 SQIVND (reference sequence). With V trimmed by 7 bases and J by 5 bases, 14 bases remained unmatched. CDR3 loop: CASKGDRGGRGNNEQFF. DNA of the CDR3: TGTGCCAGTAAGGGGGACAGGGGCGGTCGCGGCAACAATGAGCAGTTCTTC. The entire variable domain, with the rest obtained from reference TRBV19 and TRBJ2-1, is as follows: DGGITQSPKYLFRKEGQNVTLSCEQNLNHDAMYWYRQDPGQGLRLIYYSQIVNDFQKGDIAEGYSVSREKKESFPLTVTSAQKNPTAFYLCASKGDRGGRGNNEQFFGPGTRLTVL.

The V and J genes are TRBV28 and TRBJ2-7; 11 nucleotides align to TRBD2. V lost 2 bases to trimming and J lost 0 bases; unmatched junction nucleotides: 0. The CDR3 loop spans 15 amino acids. CDR1 is MDHEN, CDR2 SYDVKM, per germline. Written as DNA, the CDR3 is TGTGCCAGCAGTTTAGGGACTAGCGGCTCCTACGAGCAGTACTTC. Its protein is CASSLGTSGSYEQYF.

The gene calls are TRBV18 and TRBJ1-5; maybe TRBD1 (6 bases). The CDR3 is 14 amino acids. With 3 bases removed from V and 6 bases from J, the gap between germline ends came to 12 bases. Germline lookup yields CDR1 KGHSH and CDR2 LQKENI. The CDR3 nucleotides read TGTGCCAGCTCACCGTGGCAGGGGAGTCAGCCCCAGCATTTT. Encoded protein: CASSPWQGSQPQHF.

The chain couples TRBV27 to TRBJ2-7; TRBD2 is a possible D gene (5 bases). CDR3 size: 13 residues. Germline V gene data show CDR1 as MNHEY and CDR2 as SMNVEV (reference sequence). The DNA of the CDR3 is TGTGCCAGCAGCCTACGGGGAGCATCCGAGCAGTGCGTC. Translated, it gives CASSLRGASEQCV.

The V call is TRBV19, the J call TRBJ2-2; TRBD2 matches at 7 bases. The germline CDR1 and CDR2 sequences are LNHDA and SQIVND (reference sequence). CDR3 length: 16 amino acids. V lost 3 bases, J lost 3 bases, and 7 bases stayed unmatched. CDR3 nucleotide sequence: TGTGCCAGTAGTATCCAAGCGGGAAGCTACACCGGGGAGCTGTTTTTT. Translated: CASSIQAGSYTGELFF.

As regards this clone: Without the conserved terminal phenylalanine or tryptophan, this CDR3 likely stems from a read error. The rearrangement links TRBV5-4 to TRBJ1-6, with TRBD1 matching 7 bases. This CDR3 has 15 residues. Germline CDR1 and CDR2: SGHNT and YYREEE (reference sequence). J lost 7 bases, V lost 2 bases, and 6 bases had no gene match. CDR3 residues: CASSLMTGPNSPLHL. The CDR3, as DNA: TGTGCCAGCAGCTTAATGACAGGGCCAAATTCACCCCTCCACCTT.

This clone has only a few counts. This rearrangement joins TRBV25-1 to TRBJ2-1, with D hard to call. V was cut by 4 bases and J by 0 bases, with 13 bases left in between. The CDR3 is 16 residues long. Germline-derived CDR1 and CDR2 are MGHDK and SYGVNS. The DNA of the CDR3 is TGTGCCAGCAGTGCCGAGACGGAGAGCTCCTACAATGAGCAGTTCTTC. This encodes CASSAETESSYNEQFF.

This chain uses TRBV9 with TRBJ2-1, with TRBD2 matching 12 bases. The CDR3 contains 23 residues. V lost 1 base and J lost 0; bases outside the gene matches: 20. The germline gives CDR1 SGDLS, CDR2 YYNGEE. The CDR3 sequence: CASSVQGLSPGLAGASSYNEQFF. The CDR3 nucleotides are TGTGCCAGCAGCGTACAGGGACTATCCCCGGGACTAGCGGGCGCCAGCTCCTACAATGAGCAGTTCTTC.

The chain couples TRBV15 to TRBJ2-5; 7 bases align to TRBD2. In germline, CDR1 is LNHNV, CDR2 YYDKDF (reference sequence). The CDR3 totals 15 residues. V shed 0 bases, J shed 5 bases, and the junction held 6 bases outside the gene matches. CDR3 bases: TGTGCCACCAGCAGAGATGGGAGGGGAGGGGAGACCCAGTACTTC. Its translation is CATSRDGRGGETQYF.

V and J are TRBV30 and TRBJ2-7; perhaps TRBD2 as D (6 bases). There are 13 residues in the CDR3. Germline lookup yields CDR1 GTSNPN and CDR2 SVGIG (reference sequence). The ends were cut back, 1 base at V and 3 bases at J, with 10 bases in the middle. The CDR3 spells CAWSGGGGYEQYF. The CDR3 DNA sequence: TGTGCCTGGAGTGGGGGAGGTGGCTACGAGCAGTACTTC.

The V and J genes are TRBV25-1 and TRBJ2-5, with D tentatively TRBD1 (5 bases). The germline V gene has CDR1 MGHDK and CDR2 SYGVNS. V was shortened by 2 bases and J by 1 base, with 20 bases between the two germline ends. This CDR3 contains 18 residues. The CDR3 bases are TGTGCCAGCAGTGAAAGGATCCCTGACAGAGCCCTCCAAGAGACCCAGTACTTC. Translating gives CASSERIPDRALQETQYF. Full variable domain (remainder filled in from reference TRBV25-1 and TRBJ2-5): EADIYQTPRYLVIGTGKKITLECSQTMGHDKMYWYQQDPGMELHLIHYSYGVNSTEKGDLSSESTVSRIRTEHFPLTLESARPSHTSQYLCASSERIPDRALQETQYFGPGTRLLVL.

This rearrangement joins TRBV7-3 to TRBJ2-1; TRBD2 is a possible D gene (6 bases). Trimming took off 0 bases at V and 10 bases at J, with 13 bases between the two ends. Germline-derived CDR1 and CDR2 are SGHTA and FQGTGA. The CDR3 loop spans 14 amino acids. The CDR3 region is CASSLTEGLGEQFF. The CDR3, as DNA: TGTGCCAGCAGCTTAACGGAGGGTTTAGGAGAGCAGTTCTTC.

The chain has TRBV28 and TRBJ2-3, with D perhaps matching TRBD2 (8 bases). Germline loops: CDR1 MDHEN, CDR2 SYDVKM. The CDR3 loop spans 15 amino acids. Trimming cost V 7 bases and J 4 bases, with 18 bases left between them. The CDR3 bases are TGTGCCAGCACCCCAGGGGGAGCGGGGGCAGATACGCAGTATTTT. Its protein product is CASTPGGAGADTQYF.

This chain uses TRBV4-1 with TRBJ2-1; TRBD2 matches 7 bases. The CDR3 is made up of 16 amino acids. With 1 base clipped from V and 10 bases from J, the junction kept 13 bases outside the gene matches. The V gene's germline CDR1 is MGHRA and CDR2 YSYEKL. The CDR3 DNA reads TGCGCCAGCAGCCAAGGGTCTAGCGGAGGGGAGTGGGAGCAGTTCTTC. Translating it yields CASSQGSSGGEWEQFF.

The genes are TRBV2 and TRBJ2-5, with D unresolved. Germline CDR1 reads SNHLY; CDR2 reads FYNNEI. The CDR3 loop spans 17 amino acids. Trimming pared 3 bases from V and 1 base from J, leaving 18 bases between. The CDR3 loop is CASSDPGLLQSQETQYF. CDR3 DNA: TGTGCCAGCAGTGATCCCGGTTTGTTACAGAGCCAAGAGACCCAGTACTTC.

This clone was counted between two and nine times. This rearrangement joins TRBV6-6 to TRBJ2-1, with D tentatively TRBD2 (5 bases). Germline CDR1 MNHNY, CDR2 SVGAGI (reference sequence). V was shortened by 4 bases and J by 15 bases, with 19 bases between the two germline ends. The CDR3 sequence is 13 residues long. In DNA form, the CDR3 reads TGTGCCAGCAGTTCGGCGAAGCCTAGCCGGCCGTTCTTC. Its translation: CASSSAKPSRPFF.

This chain links TRBV29-1 with TRBJ1-2, with 7 positions matching TRBD1. The germline V gene has CDR1 SQVTM and CDR2 ANQGSEA. V shed 4 bases and J 8 bases; nucleotides not matched to a gene: 4. The CDR3 covers 11 residues. The CDR3 DNA is TGCAGCGTTGCCAGGGGGTGGGGCTACACCTTC. It yields the protein CSVARGWGYTF.